These T cell receptor beta chains were read from a single sample in a study of blood T cell repertoires in COVID-19. Profiling relied on immunoSEQ multiplex PCR, and the TCRdb table lists in-frame clones only, not all of them. Of 170,000 or so clones in the sample, around 87% were seen once. The sequenced sample consisted of peripheral blood. These receptors were taken from a man aged 55 to 70 with COVID-19, enrolled during active disease. The CDR3 runs from the conserved cysteine through the conserved F or W. The D gene is left open where the match is weak. The size field is filled for only some rows; it gives once, few, many or a size class.

size,D,J,V,DNA,CDR3
-,TRBD1,TRBJ2-4,TRBV5-1,TGCGCCAGCAGCTTGGCAGGTCCCCGGGACAGCTACCGAAACATTCAGTACTTC,CASSLAGPRDSYRNIQYF
-,-,TRBJ2-3,TRBV5-6,TGTGCCAGCAGCTTCTCAGCAGATACGCAGTATTTT,CASSFSADTQYF
once,TRBD1,TRBJ1-1,TRBV5-1,TGCGCCAGCAGCTGGGGACAGGCCCCGAACACTGAAGCTTTCTTT,CASSWGQAPNTEAFF
-,TRBD1,TRBJ2-1,TRBV6-5,TGTGCCAGCAGTTACGACAGGGGCAGTTACAATGAGCAGTTCTTC,CASSYDRGSYNEQFF
-,TRBD1,TRBJ1-4,TRBV28,TGTGCCAGCAGGGTACAGGGGGGAGAGGAAAAACTGTTTTTT,CASRVQGGEEKLFF
-,-,TRBJ1-1,TRBV6-5,TGTGCCAGCAGTTACTCCAGGAACACTGAAGCTTTCTTT,CASSYSRNTEAFF
-,TRBD2,TRBJ2-3,TRBV10-1,TGCGCCAGCAGTGAGTCTCGCGGGAGGGCCTCTATGCAGTATTTT,CASSESRGRASMQYF
-,TRBD2,TRBJ2-1,TRBV7-6,TGTGCCAGCAGCTTAGCACTAGCGGGAAACAATGAGCAGTTCTTC,CASSLALAGNNEQFF
-,TRBD2,TRBJ2-1,TRBV9,TGTGCCAGCAGCGTAGGGTCTAGCGGGAGGATGAATGAGCAGTTCTTC,CASSVGSSGRMNEQFF
-,-,TRBJ1-3,TRBV4-2,TGTGCCAGCAGCCAAGATGCTGGGACAAGCTCTGGAAACACCATATATTTT,CASSQDAGTSSGNTIYF
few,-,TRBJ1-3,TRBV7-2,TGTGCCAGCAGCCCAAGGGGGGGGACTCGCTCCAGGCCTGGAAACACCATATATTTT,CASSPRGGTRSRPGNTIYF
once,-,TRBJ1-6,TRBV7-2,TGTGCCAGCAGCCCTCGACACCTCTCCTATAATTCACCCCTCCACTTT,CASSPRHLSYNSPLHF
-,-,TRBJ2-7,TRBV7-2,TGTGCCAGCAGCTCAACCTACGAGCAGTACTTC,CASSSTYEQYF
-,TRBD2,TRBJ2-7,TRBV20-1,TGCAGTGCTAGTCAGGCTAGCGGGAGCTACGAGCAGTACTTC,CSASQASGSYEQYF
-,TRBD1,TRBJ1-2,TRBV6-5,TGTGCCAGCAGTTACACCGGGACAGGGCTATACGGCTACACCTTC,CASSYTGTGLYGYTF
-,-,TRBJ2-7,TRBV7-2,TGTGCCAGCAGCTTAGGTAGGGAGCCCTCCTACGAGCAGTACTTC,CASSLGREPSYEQYF
-,-,TRBJ2-2,TRBV7-3,TGTGCCAGCAGCCAGGGGTTCAAGGGCGGGGAGCTGTTTTTT,CASSQGFKGGELFF
-,-,TRBJ2-3,TRBV6-5,TGTGCCAGCAGTTACCTGGATACGCAGTATTTT,CASSYLDTQYF
-,-,TRBJ1-1,TRBV28,TGTGCCAGCAGTCCAACTTTGAACACTGAAGCTTTCTTT,CASSPTLNTEAFF
-,-,TRBJ1-5,TRBV7-8,TGTGCCAGCAGCTTAGGGGAGGGCTATCAGCCCCAGCATTTT,CASSLGEGYQPQHF
-,TRBD1,TRBJ1-1,TRBV19,TGTGCCAGTAGTACCCGGACAGGGATCCCTGAAGCTTTCTTT,CASSTRTGIPEAFF
-,TRBD1,TRBJ2-7,TRBV7-8,TGTGCCAGCAACAACCGCCTACAGGGGGCGTACGAGCAGTACTTC,CASNNRLQGAYEQYF
few,TRBD1,TRBJ2-7,TRBV18,TGTGCCAGCTCACCAACGAGACAGGGATATAGCGAGCAGTACTTC,CASSPTRQGYSEQYF
-,-,TRBJ1-1,TRBV30,TGTGCCTGGACCAGGTCCTGGGGGGGGGACACTGAAGCTTTCTTT,CAWTRSWGGDTEAFF
-,-,TRBJ2-7,TRBV11-2,TGTGCCAGCAAGGGGGCGGGACTCATCTACGAGCAGTACTTC,CASKGAGLIYEQYF
-,-,TRBJ1-1,TRBV18,TGTGCCAGCTCACCACCAAATATACAGGGAACTGAAGCTTTCTTT,CASSPPNIQGTEAFF
few,-,TRBJ2-7,TRBV3-1/TRBV3-2,TGTGCCAGCAGCCAAGAGCGCTACGAGCAGTACTTC,CASSQERYEQYF
-,-,TRBJ2-7,TRBV19,TGTGCCAGTAGTATCCTCGACAGACCCTACGAGCAGTACTTC,CASSILDRPYEQYF
-,-,TRBJ1-2,TRBV27,TGTGCCAGCGGCCGACAGGCGTATGGCTACACCTTC,CASGRQAYGYTF
-,-,TRBJ1-4,TRBV4-1,TGCGCCAGCAGCCAAGGGGGGCTTGCAACTAATGAAAAACTGTTTTTT,CASSQGGLATNEKLFF
once,-,TRBJ2-3,TRBV11-2,TGTGCCAGCAGCTTTACAGGGGATACGCAGTATTTT,CASSFTGDTQYF
-,TRBD1,TRBJ1-6,TRBV5-1,TGCGCCAGCAGCTTGGTTGGACAGGGTTCGGGAATTTATTCACCCCTCCACTTT,CASSLVGQGSGIYSPLHF
-,TRBD1,TRBJ2-4,TRBV24-1,TGTGCCACCAGTGACTCTGGACAGGGACTAGCCAAAAACATTCAGTACTTC,CATSDSGQGLAKNIQYF
once,-,TRBJ1-5,TRBV6-5,TGTGCCAGCAGTTACGGAGGGGTTCAGCCCCAGCATTTT,CASSYGGVQPQHF
-,TRBD2,TRBJ2-3,TRBV9,TGTGCCAGCAGCGTAGGCGGGGGGGCTATCATAGATACGCAGTATTTT,CASSVGGGAIIDTQYF
-,TRBD2,TRBJ2-1,TRBV4-2,TGTGCCAGCAGCCAAGATAGTACTAGCGGGGGAGGTCTCAAGCAGTTCTTC,CASSQDSTSGGGLKQFF
-,TRBD1,TRBJ2-1,TRBV19,TGTGCCACCTTGTCTCGGGACAGGGGACCCAATGAGCAGTTCTTC,CATLSRDRGPNEQFF